The rows below give T cell receptor beta chains drawn from one sample of a study of cytomegalovirus exposure and HLA in healthy donors. The method was immunoSEQ multiplex PCR; TCRdb's version includes in-frame clones alone and lacks a portion of them. There are 110,000 to 150,000 clones in the sample; less than 10% occur only once, and less than 2% lies in the top ten. The source material was PBMCs. The receptors here all came from a man between 45 and 60 years old in good health and CMV-seronegative. CDR3s leave out the opening cysteine and the closing phenylalanine or tryptophan. The listing skips clone size in some rows; elsewhere it reads once, few, many or a size class.

abundance,v_gene,CDR3aa
few,TRBV11-3,ASSLHTDTQY
few,TRBV29-1,SVGTGGIPNTEAF
.,TRBV6-5,ASSFTGDTVHEQY
.,TRBV15,ATSRDPSPYEQY
few,TRBV6-5,ASSGRRGAIYGYT
.,TRBV11-2,ASSLGTGNYGYT
.,TRBV21-1,ASSKVNRNGGVCEAF
.,TRBV7-9,ASSLVSRTAYGYT
few,TRBV6-5,ASSYLGLVEGYT
few,TRBV6-5,ASSSRTGRTEAF
.,TRBV7-2,ASKTRDYDLPDTQY
.,TRBV11-2,ASSLGGLQTYNEQF
.,TRBV5-1,ASSPGWGRQETQY
few,TRBV7-8,ASSSGSSGTSGSLQY